This T cell receptor beta chain was documented in a study of shared clonotypes between healthy human individuals. The study's findings and limits: In a few donors, approximately 5% of naive CD4 clonotypes appeared in common.

The table came from immunoSEQ multiplex PCR; TCRdb's copy has only in-frame clones and leaves some out. The profile shows around 650,000 clones, roughly 96% of them singletons. Turning to this clone: The antigen is unknown.

Looked up from germline, CDR1 is SNHLY and CDR2 is FYNNEI. The CDR3 is 17 amino acids. Trimming cost V 6 bases and J 5 bases; bases outside gene matches: 11. CD8 cells regarded as naive lacked CD45RO, were positively chosen for CCR7, and omitted terminally differentiated effector memory CD45RA+ cells. The specimen was naive CD8+ T cells sorted from blood. This receptor was taken from a woman in her 30s in good health. J is TRBJ2-1 and V is TRBV2; 12 nucleotides align to TRBD2. In DNA, the CDR3 is TGTGCCAGCAGGGAAAACCCCACTAGCGGGAGGAACAATGAGCAGTTCTTC. It codes for CASRENPTSGRNNEQFF.